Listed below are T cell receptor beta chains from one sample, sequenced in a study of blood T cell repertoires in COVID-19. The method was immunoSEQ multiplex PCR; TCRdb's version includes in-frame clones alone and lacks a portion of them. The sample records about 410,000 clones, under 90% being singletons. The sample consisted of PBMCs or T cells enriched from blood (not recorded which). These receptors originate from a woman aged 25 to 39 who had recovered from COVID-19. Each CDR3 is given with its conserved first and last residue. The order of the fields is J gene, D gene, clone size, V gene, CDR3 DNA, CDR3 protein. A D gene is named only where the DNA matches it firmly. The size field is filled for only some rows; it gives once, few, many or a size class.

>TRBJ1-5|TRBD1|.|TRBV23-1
TGCGCCAGCAGTCAATTGGGGACAGGGGGGCCCCTTTGCCAGCCCCAGCATTTT
CASSQLGTGGPLCQPQHF
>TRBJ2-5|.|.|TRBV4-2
TGTGCCAGCAGCCAGGGTAATACAGGACGGCAAGAGACCCAGTACTTC
CASSQGNTGRQETQYF
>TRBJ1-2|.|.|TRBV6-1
TGTGCCAGCAATCGGTTTCCAGGCAATGGCTACACCTTC
CASNRFPGNGYTF
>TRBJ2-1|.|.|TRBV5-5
TGTGCCAGCAGAATCGGGACAATAAATGAGCAGTTCTTC
CASRIGTINEQFF
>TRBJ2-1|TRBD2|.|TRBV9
TGTGCCAGCAGCCGCGGGAGCTCCTACAATGAGCAGTTCTTC
CASSRGSSYNEQFF
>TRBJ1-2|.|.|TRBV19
TGTGCCAGTAGTACCCTCAGGGTACGAGGCTACACCTTC
CASSTLRVRGYTF
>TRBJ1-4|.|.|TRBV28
TGTGCCAGCAGAGCGGACGGTGAAAAACTGTTTTTT
CASRADGEKLFF
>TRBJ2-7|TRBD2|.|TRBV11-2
TGTGCCAGCAGCGTAAGCGGGAGTATTGGGGTATACGAGCAGTACTTC
CASSVSGSIGVYEQYF
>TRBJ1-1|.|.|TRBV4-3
TGCGCCAGCAGCCAGGGGGGAGGGTCTGCGCGGGACACTGAAGCTTTCTTT
CASSQGGGSARDTEAFF
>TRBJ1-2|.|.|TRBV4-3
TGCGCCAGCAGCCAAGATAGGGACACTAACTATGGCTACACCTTC
CASSQDRDTNYGYTF
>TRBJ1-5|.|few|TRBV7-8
TGTGCCAGCAGCCCTCCCTATAGCAATCAGCCCCAGCATTTT
CASSPPYSNQPQHF
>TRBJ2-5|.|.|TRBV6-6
TGTGCCAGCAGTTACGAACTAGCCCAAGAGACCCAGTACTTC
CASSYELAQETQYF
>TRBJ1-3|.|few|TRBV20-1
TGCAGTGCTAGTGGGGGGCCTGGAAACACCATATATTTT
CSASGGPGNTIYF